This entry lists 10 T cell receptor beta chains sequenced from one sample in a study of blood T cell repertoires in COVID-19. Data came from immunoSEQ multiplex PCR; TCRdb stores just in-frame clones and leaves some out. The sample contains 70,000 or so clones, around three quarters of which appear only once. The source material was peripheral blood. The receptors stem from a human donor in a cohort sampled during active COVID-19.

The chain joins TRBV25-1 to TRBJ2-5; perhaps TRBD2 as D (7 bases). The CDR3 loop spans 14 amino acids. CDR1 and CDR2 (germline): MGHDK, SYGVNS. V was cut by 6 bases and J by 5 bases, with 16 bases left in between. CDR3 in DNA: TGTGCCAGCAGCCCCAGGGGAGCGGGGGAGACCCAGTACTTC. It codes for CASSPRGAGETQYF.

The J gene is TRBJ2-7, the V gene TRBV6-2 or TRBV6-3; the D gene is possibly TRBD2 (5 bases). Deletions cut 5 bases from V and 0 bases from J, with 17 bases between. The CDR3 is 16 residues long. CDR1 and CDR2 (germline): MNHEY, SVGEGT. The CDR3 sequence is CASSQVGLTSSYEQYF. CDR3 in DNA: TGTGCCAGCAGTCAGGTTGGGCTCACTAGCTCCTACGAGCAGTACTTC.

The chain joins TRBV28 to TRBJ2-7, with a possible D match to TRBD1 (7 bases). Germline V CDR1 and CDR2: MDHEN, SYDVKM. CDR3 length equals 14 residues. V was clipped by 3 bases and J by 4 bases, with 13 bases between them. The CDR3 DNA reads as TGTGCCAGCAGTTTTAGGGCAGGGGGGTACGAGCAGTACTTC. The encoded protein is CASSFRAGGYEQYF.

V gene TRBV5-1 combines with J gene TRBJ2-7; 11 bases are a match to TRBD1. The CDR3 is 16 residues long. With V trimmed by 0 bases and J by 5 bases, 7 bases remained unmatched. Germline CDR1 reads SGHRS; CDR2 reads YFSETQ. CDR3 coding DNA: TGCGCCAGCAGCTTGGAGGGGACAGGGGGTTTCGACGAGCAGTACTTC. Translated: CASSLEGTGGFDEQYF.

The chain carries TRBV19 and TRBJ2-3; the D is unclear. The CDR3 extends over 14 amino acids. Trimming cost V 2 bases and J 5 bases, with 11 bases left between them. CDR1 is LNHDA and CDR2 is SQIVND in the germline V gene (reference sequence). The CDR3 loop reads CASSIMERGDTQYF. Here the CDR3 DNA reads TGTGCCAGTAGTATAATGGAACGAGGAGATACGCAGTATTTT.

Note on this clone: The junction shows a germline mismatch at one end, possibly a read error. This rearrangement joins TRBV7-2 to TRBJ2-1, with TRBD2 matching 10 bases. In germline, CDR1 is SGHTA, CDR2 FQGNSA. The CDR3 has 15 amino acids. This CDR3 is CASSLQQREGHSGVF. The CDR3 bases are TGTGCCAGCAGCTTACAGCAGCGGGAGGGACACAGCGGCGTCTTC.

The CDR3 spells CASSQLAGHTDTQYF. The CDR3, as DNA: TGTGCCAGCAGCCAACTAGCGGGGCACACAGATACGCAGTATTTT. The rearrangement links TRBV7-8 to TRBJ2-3, with 10 bases identical to TRBD2. Trimming took 5 bases from V and 2 from J; bases not matched to a gene: 4. CDR1 and CDR2 (germline): SGHVS, FQNEAQ. The CDR3 runs to 15 residues.

The V and J genes are TRBV2 and TRBJ2-4, with TRBD1 matching over 7 bases. The CDR3 runs to 19 residues. Per germline, CDR1 SNHLY and CDR2 FYNNEI. V gave up 2 bases and J gave up 0 bases; unmatched junction bases: 13. CDR3 sequence (DNA): TGTGCCAGCAGTGAAAGGACAGGTCTCTCGGGTCTAGCCAAAAACATTCAGTACTTC. It is translated as CASSERTGLSGLAKNIQYF. The full variable domain, with the rest looked up from reference TRBV2 and TRBJ2-4, is EPEVTQTPSHQVTQMGQEVILRCVPISNHLYFYWYRQILGQKVEFLVSFYNNEISEKSEIFDDQFSVERPDGSNFTLKIRSTKLEDSAMYFCASSERTGLSGLAKNIQYFGAGTRLSVL.

The chain combines TRBV24-1 with TRBJ1-1; TRBD1 matches at 8 bases. Germline loops: CDR1 KGHDR, CDR2 SFDVKD. The CDR3 is 19 residues long. After removal of 0 bases from V and 5 bases from J, the junction contained 16 bases not matched to a gene. The CDR3 DNA reads as TGTGCCACCAGTGATTTGCACGTCTGGACAGGGAGATTTTGTACTGAAGCTTTCTTT. Its protein is CATSDLHVWTGRFCTEAFF.

This clone was observed once. The chain has TRBV4-2 and TRBJ1-1; D gene uncertain. This CDR3 has 14 residues. V gave up 0 bases and J gave up 5 bases, with 10 bases separating them. Germline CDR1 LGHNA, CDR2 YNFKEQ. CDR3 loop: CASSQDTTGTEAFF. As DNA, the CDR3 is TGTGCCAGCAGCCAAGATACGACTGGGACTGAAGCTTTCTTT.